This entry lists 30 T cell receptor beta chains sequenced from one sample in a study of shared clonotypes between healthy human individuals. Cells designated naive CD8 were CD45RO-negative and were positively selected for CCR7, with terminally differentiated effector memory CD45RA+ cells excluded. Sequencing used immunoSEQ multiplex PCR; TCRdb keeps in-frame clones, though not all of them. The sample consists of 1.5 million to 2.5 million clones, about 95% of them appearing once. The sequencing sample was made of naive CD8+ T cells sorted from blood. Receptor source: a man between 18 and 29 years old in good health.

The chain combines TRBV12-2 with TRBJ2-5; the table calls TRBD2, which could not be checked here. TRBV12-2 is recorded as a pseudogene. CDR3 size: 17 residues. DNA of the CDR3: TGTGCAAGTCGCCCCGGGACTAGCGGCGCCGGGCAAGAGACCCAGTACTTC. Amino acid sequence: CASRPGTSGAGQETQYF.

The table lists this clone with a count of one. The chain links TRBV6-1 to TRBJ2-7; D is possibly TRBD1 or TRBD2 (5 bases each). Per germline, CDR1 MNHNS and CDR2 SASEGT. CDR3 length equals 16 residues. V was cut by 1 base and J by 2 bases, with 15 bases left in between. The CDR3 DNA is TGTGCCAGCAGTGAAGGTTATCGGGACCCGGCCTACGAGCAGTACTTC. This translates into CASSEGYRDPAYEQYF.

This chain links TRBV6-5 with TRBJ2-3; 12 bases line up with TRBD2. V was pared by 4 bases and J by 6 bases, with 5 bases of the junction left unmatched. This CDR3 is 15 amino acids long. CDR1 and CDR2 from the germline V gene are MNHEY and SVGAGI. The chain's CDR3 is CASSFRTSGADTQYF. The CDR3 DNA is TGTGCCAGCAGTTTCAGGACTAGCGGGGCGGATACGCAGTATTTT.

This chain joins TRBV7-2 and TRBJ2-7, with TRBD2 matching 10 bases. V lost 0 bases to trimming and J lost 3 bases; unmatched junction nucleotides: 2. The CDR3 contains 15 residues. In germline, CDR1 is SGHTA, CDR2 FQGNSA. CDR3 DNA: TGTGCCAGCAGCTTAGCTAGCGGGAGGTACTACGAGCAGTACTTC. Encoded protein: CASSLASGRYYEQYF.

The V gene is TRBV4-3, the J gene TRBJ2-1; 10 bases line up with TRBD2. CDR3 length: 17 residues. The trim removed 0 bases at V and 1 base at J, leaving 3 bases unmatched. Germline assignment: CDR1 LGHNA and CDR2 YSLEER. The CDR3 loop reads CASSQETLAGSYNEQFF. The CDR3 coding sequence is TGCGCCAGCAGCCAAGAGACACTAGCGGGATCCTACAATGAGCAGTTCTTC.

The chain uses TRBV4-1 and TRBJ1-5, with 8 bases matching TRBD1. Trimming cost V 0 bases and J 3 bases; bases outside gene matches: 10. The CDR3 runs to 18 residues. Germline-derived CDR1 and CDR2 are MGHRA and YSYEKL. The CDR3 protein is CASSQEAGRGLVNQPQHF. The DNA of the CDR3 is TGCGCCAGCAGCCAAGAAGCTGGCAGGGGGCTAGTCAATCAGCCCCAGCATTTT.

This rearrangement joins TRBV2 to TRBJ1-6; 10 nucleotides match TRBD1. The CDR3 is 15 amino acids. CDR1 and CDR2 (germline): SNHLY, FYNNEI. With V trimmed by 0 bases and J by 7 bases, 0 bases remained unmatched. CDR3 residues: CASSEAGQGNSPLHF. The CDR3 nucleotides read TGTGCCAGCAGTGAAGCGGGACAGGGGAATTCACCCCTCCACTTT.

The V call is TRBV30, the J call TRBJ2-5; perhaps TRBD2 as D (5 bases). The CDR3 sequence is 13 residues long. V shed 0 bases and J shed 5 bases, with 10 bases lying between them. CDR1 is GTSNPN and CDR2 is SVGIG in the germline V gene (reference sequence). In DNA form, the CDR3 reads TGTGCCTGGAGTGTAGGGAGATTGGAGACCCAGTACTTC. Translation gives CAWSVGRLETQYF.

The chain has TRBV7-2 and TRBJ2-5; D not certain. Germline V gene lookup returns CDR1 SGHTA and CDR2 FQGNSA. This CDR3 spans 17 amino acids. Trimming took off 6 bases at V and 0 bases at J, with 20 bases between the two ends. CDR3 nucleotide sequence: TGTGCCAGCAGTCAAGTGGTAAAGAATCAGTACCAAGAGACCCAGTACTTC. Amino acid sequence: CASSQVVKNQYQETQYF.

This clone has a single count. The rearrangement uses TRBV6-5 and TRBJ2-7; D unresolved. CDR1 and CDR2 (germline): MNHEY, SVGAGI. The CDR3 extends over 14 amino acids. V lost 2 bases, J lost 1 base, and 9 bases lay in between. The CDR3 bases are TGTGCCAGCAGTTACGCGAAACAGTCCTACGAGCAGTACTTC. This sequence encodes CASSYAKQSYEQYF.

The gene calls are TRBV4-3 and TRBJ2-7, with 9 bases identical to TRBD2. J lost 2 bases, V lost 5 bases, and 10 bases had no gene match. The CDR3 is 16 amino acids. CDR1 and CDR2 from the germline V gene are LGHNA and YSLEER. The CDR3, as DNA: TGCGCCAGCAGCTTTTTTTTAGCGGGAGACACCTACGAGCAGTACTTC. This codes for CASSFFLAGDTYEQYF.

V and J are TRBV27 and TRBJ2-1, with D possibly TRBD2 on 5 matching bases. The germline V gene has CDR1 MNHEY and CDR2 SMNVEV (reference sequence). V lost 3 bases, J lost 5 bases, and 11 bases lay in between. The CDR3 is 14 residues long. CDR3 residues: CASSLTTTHNEQFF. In DNA form, the CDR3 reads TGTGCCAGCAGTTTGACTACTACTCACAATGAGCAGTTCTTC.

As for this clone: Other DNA sequences in the same sample also yield this CDR3. The rearrangement uses TRBV28 and TRBJ2-7, with D possibly matching TRBD2 (6 bases). Per the germline V gene, CDR1 is MDHEN and CDR2 is SYDVKM. The germline V and J ends were trimmed by 3 bases and 6 bases, with 9 bases remaining between them. The CDR3 extends over 12 amino acids. The DNA for the CDR3 is TGTGCCAGCAGTTTCGGGGGAGGCGAGCAGTACTTC. It specifies CASSFGGGEQYF.

The CDR3 spells CAWGLGADVETQYF. The DNA of the CDR3 is TGTGCCTGGGGACTGGGGGCGGACGTGGAGACCCAGTACTTC. The chain is built from TRBV30 and TRBJ2-5; D is possibly TRBD1 (6 bases). The CDR3 sequence is 14 residues long. Germline V gene data show CDR1 as GTSNPN and CDR2 as SVGIG (reference sequence). The ends were cut back, 5 bases at V and 5 bases at J, with 18 bases in the middle. Full variable domain (remainder filled in from reference TRBV30 and TRBJ2-5): SQTIHQWPATLVQPVGSPLSLECTVEGTSNPNLYWYRQAAGRGLQLLFYSVGIGQISSEVPQNLSASRPQDRQFILSSKKLLLSDSGFYLCAWGLGADVETQYFGPGTRLLVL.

This clone was counted a single time. The chain recombines TRBV19 with TRBJ2-1; maybe TRBD1 (6 bases). The germline V gene has CDR1 LNHDA and CDR2 SQIVND (reference sequence). Trimming took off 6 bases at V and 4 bases at J, with 19 bases between the two ends. This CDR3 is built from 16 residues. CDR3 sequence (DNA): TGTGCCAGTAGCCCTCTTTTCGGGACAATTTACAATGAGCAGTTCTTC. It yields the protein CASSPLFGTIYNEQFF.

As for this clone: This specimen includes other DNA sequences encoding the same CDR3. The chain combines TRBV11-2 with TRBJ1-1; unclear D gene. Trimming removed 0 bases from V and 7 bases from J, with 9 bases in between. The germline V gene encodes CDR1 SGHAT and CDR2 FQNNGV. This CDR3 has 13 residues. CDR3 DNA sequence: TGTGCCAGCAGCTTAGATCTGGGCGGTGAAGCTTTCTTT. As protein: CASSLDLGGEAFF.

The V gene is TRBV28, the J gene TRBJ2-5; D remains ambiguous. Trimming removed 6 bases from V and 4 bases from J, with 21 bases in between. CDR3 size: 16 residues. CDR1 and CDR2 from the germline V gene are MDHEN and SYDVKM. The CDR3 nucleotides read TGTGCCAGCAGCCCGAGGCCGACCCCGGCCGCAGAGACCCAGTACTTC. Translating gives CASSPRPTPAAETQYF.

As for this clone: The sample has other DNA sequences that encode this CDR3 too. CDR3 amino acids: CAISEGSSYEQYF. CDR3 bases: TGTGCCATCAGTGAAGGAAGCTCCTACGAGCAGTACTTC. The chain joins TRBV10-3 to TRBJ2-7, with no clear D. The CDR3 spans 13 residues. The germline V gene encodes CDR1 ENHRY and CDR2 SYGVKD. Deletions cut 3 bases from V and 0 bases from J, with 6 bases between.

This rearrangement joins TRBV19 to TRBJ2-3; TRBD1 matches 9 bases. V trimming: 9 bases; J trimming: 2 bases; junction bases outside the gene matches: 15. This CDR3 has 17 amino acids. Germline CDR1 and CDR2: LNHDA and SQIVND (reference sequence). CDR3 sequence (DNA): TGTGCCAGCGCGGACTCAAACCGGGACAGGGACACAGATACGCAGTATTTT. Protein product: CASADSNRDRDTDTQYF.

The CDR3 reads CASTQSGSYNEQFF. The CDR3 DNA follows: TGTGCCAGCACCCAGAGTGGGTCCTACAATGAGCAGTTCTTC. This rearrangement joins TRBV6-5 to TRBJ2-1; D remains unclear. Germline V gene data show CDR1 as MNHEY and CDR2 as SVGAGI. The germline V and J ends were trimmed by 7 bases and 1 base, with 11 bases remaining between them. This CDR3 comprises 14 residues.

The chain has TRBV5-8 and TRBJ2-3, with a possible D match to TRBD1 (6 bases). Per the germline V gene, CDR1 is SGHTS and CDR2 is YDEGEE. The CDR3 runs to 15 residues. The V and J ends lost 2 bases and 4 bases respectively, with 14 bases between them. The CDR3 here is CASSFQGSYADTQYF. The CDR3 nucleotides are TGTGCCAGCAGCTTTCAGGGGTCATATGCAGATACGCAGTATTTT.

The chain joins TRBV13 to TRBJ2-2; 7 bases are a match to TRBD1. CDR3 length: 15 residues. CDR1 is PRHDT and CDR2 is FYEKMQ in the germline V gene (reference sequence). V shed 9 bases, J shed 4 bases, and the junction held 11 bases outside the gene matches. The CDR3 region has the DNA TGTGCCAGTGTCCAAACACAGGGGACCACCGGGGAGCTGTTTTTT. This sequence encodes CASVQTQGTTGELFF.

The chain is built from TRBV27 and TRBJ2-7; 10 bases line up with TRBD1. The V segment lost 3 bases and the J segment 5 bases; nucleotides outside the gene matches: 4. The germline V gene has CDR1 MNHEY and CDR2 SMNVEV (reference sequence). The CDR3 sequence is 14 residues long. Written as DNA, the CDR3 is TGTGCCAGCAGTTTGGGACAGGGGAAAAACGAGCAGTACTTC. As protein: CASSLGQGKNEQYF.

For the CDR3, the DNA is TGTGCCATCAGTGGAGGGGTAATCAGGACAGATACGCAGTATTTT. Amino acids: CAISGGVIRTDTQYF. The chain joins TRBV10-3 to TRBJ2-3, with D perhaps matching TRBD1 or TRBD2 (5 bases each). This CDR3 contains 15 residues. The V end was cut by 4 bases, the J end by 3 bases, with 14 bases between. The V gene's germline CDR1 is ENHRY and CDR2 SYGVKD.

The chain links TRBV19 to TRBJ2-7, with a weak D call TRBD2 (5 bases). The CDR3 spans 13 residues. CDR1 is LNHDA and CDR2 is SQIVND in the germline V gene (reference sequence). V was pared by 7 bases and J by 4 bases, with 14 bases between. The CDR3 coding sequence is TGTGCCAGTAAACAGCTGGGAGATTACGAGCAGTACTTC. It encodes CASKQLGDYEQYF.

Comment on this clone: The sample has other DNA sequences that encode this CDR3 too. The chain employs TRBV5-6 and TRBJ2-3, with TRBD2 matching 13 bases. The J segment lost 3 bases and the V segment lost 0 bases, leaving 1 base of the junction unmatched. The CDR3 has 16 residues. Germline loops: CDR1 SGHDT, CDR2 YYEEEE. CDR3 in amino acids: CASSLGLAGGTDTQYF. In DNA, the CDR3 is TGTGCCAGCAGCTTGGGACTAGCGGGAGGTACAGATACGCAGTATTTT.

On this clone itself: The identical CDR3 is also encoded by other nucleotide sequences in the sample. The chain joins TRBV27 to TRBJ2-7; TRBD1 aligns across 8 bases. The V gene end was trimmed by 5 bases and the J gene end by 6 bases; junction bases not matched to a gene: 6. The CDR3 is made up of 13 amino acids. CDR1 is MNHEY, CDR2 SMNVEV, per germline (reference sequence). The CDR3 reads CASSPGQGGEQYF. In nucleotides, the CDR3 is TGTGCCAGCAGTCCCGGACAGGGTGGCGAGCAGTACTTC.

Comment on this clone: This clone may be a read error of a much larger clone one base away. The chain joins TRBV5-4 to TRBJ2-5, with D hard to call. From germline, CDR1 is SGHNT and CDR2 YYREEE (reference sequence). The CDR3 consists of 11 residues. Trimming took off 4 bases at V and 1 base at J, with 2 bases between the two ends. The CDR3 here is CASSTQETQYF. The CDR3 DNA reads TGTGCCAGCAGCACCCAAGAGACCCAGTACTTC.

The CDR3 region has the DNA TGTGCCAGCAGCTTTGAGGGCGTCTACAATGAGCAGTTCTTC. Protein: CASSFEGVYNEQFF. The chain uses TRBV7-9 and TRBJ2-1; possibly TRBD2 for D (5 bases). Trimming pared 3 bases from V and 3 bases from J, leaving 9 bases between. CDR1 is SEHNR and CDR2 is FQNEAQ in the germline V gene (reference sequence). The CDR3 spans 14 residues. The variable domain in full, with the rest retrieved from reference TRBV7-9 and TRBJ2-1, is DTGVSQNPRHKITKRGQNVTFRCDPISEHNRLYWYRQTLGQGPEFLTYFQNEAQLEKSRLLSDRFSAERPKGSFSTLEIQRTEQGDSAMYLCASSFEGVYNEQFFGPGTRLTVL.

In the case of this clone: Other DNA sequences from this sample encode an identical CDR3 as well. The chain joins TRBV28 to TRBJ1-6; 7 bases align to TRBD1. The CDR3 contains 15 residues. The germline V gene encodes CDR1 MDHEN and CDR2 SYDVKM. Trimming removed 3 bases from V and 1 base from J; junction bases left unmatched: 0. CDR3 region: CASSFRGSYNSPLHF. The CDR3 bases are TGTGCCAGCAGTTTCAGGGGGTCCTATAATTCACCCCTCCACTTT.